The present entry profiles one TCR beta chain with its context. One end of the junction does not line up with germline, which may come from a read error. These data are taken from a study of blood T cell repertoires in COVID-19. The V gene's germline CDR1 is MNHEY and CDR2 SMNVEV (reference sequence). This CDR3 is 16 amino acids long. This table comes from immunoSEQ multiplex PCR, and its TCRdb copy is limited to in-frame clones, with some not included. Here the sample spans under 250,000 clones, more than 65% being singletons. The sequenced sample consisted of peripheral blood. This receptor was taken from a woman aged 55-70 years with acute or convalescent COVID-19. The chain employs TRBV27 and TRBJ2-7, with TRBD2 identical over 9 bases. Here the CDR3 DNA reads TGTGCCAGCAGTTTAAGGCTAGCGGGGAGCTTCTACGGGCAGTACTTC. This encodes CASSLRLAGSFYGQYF.